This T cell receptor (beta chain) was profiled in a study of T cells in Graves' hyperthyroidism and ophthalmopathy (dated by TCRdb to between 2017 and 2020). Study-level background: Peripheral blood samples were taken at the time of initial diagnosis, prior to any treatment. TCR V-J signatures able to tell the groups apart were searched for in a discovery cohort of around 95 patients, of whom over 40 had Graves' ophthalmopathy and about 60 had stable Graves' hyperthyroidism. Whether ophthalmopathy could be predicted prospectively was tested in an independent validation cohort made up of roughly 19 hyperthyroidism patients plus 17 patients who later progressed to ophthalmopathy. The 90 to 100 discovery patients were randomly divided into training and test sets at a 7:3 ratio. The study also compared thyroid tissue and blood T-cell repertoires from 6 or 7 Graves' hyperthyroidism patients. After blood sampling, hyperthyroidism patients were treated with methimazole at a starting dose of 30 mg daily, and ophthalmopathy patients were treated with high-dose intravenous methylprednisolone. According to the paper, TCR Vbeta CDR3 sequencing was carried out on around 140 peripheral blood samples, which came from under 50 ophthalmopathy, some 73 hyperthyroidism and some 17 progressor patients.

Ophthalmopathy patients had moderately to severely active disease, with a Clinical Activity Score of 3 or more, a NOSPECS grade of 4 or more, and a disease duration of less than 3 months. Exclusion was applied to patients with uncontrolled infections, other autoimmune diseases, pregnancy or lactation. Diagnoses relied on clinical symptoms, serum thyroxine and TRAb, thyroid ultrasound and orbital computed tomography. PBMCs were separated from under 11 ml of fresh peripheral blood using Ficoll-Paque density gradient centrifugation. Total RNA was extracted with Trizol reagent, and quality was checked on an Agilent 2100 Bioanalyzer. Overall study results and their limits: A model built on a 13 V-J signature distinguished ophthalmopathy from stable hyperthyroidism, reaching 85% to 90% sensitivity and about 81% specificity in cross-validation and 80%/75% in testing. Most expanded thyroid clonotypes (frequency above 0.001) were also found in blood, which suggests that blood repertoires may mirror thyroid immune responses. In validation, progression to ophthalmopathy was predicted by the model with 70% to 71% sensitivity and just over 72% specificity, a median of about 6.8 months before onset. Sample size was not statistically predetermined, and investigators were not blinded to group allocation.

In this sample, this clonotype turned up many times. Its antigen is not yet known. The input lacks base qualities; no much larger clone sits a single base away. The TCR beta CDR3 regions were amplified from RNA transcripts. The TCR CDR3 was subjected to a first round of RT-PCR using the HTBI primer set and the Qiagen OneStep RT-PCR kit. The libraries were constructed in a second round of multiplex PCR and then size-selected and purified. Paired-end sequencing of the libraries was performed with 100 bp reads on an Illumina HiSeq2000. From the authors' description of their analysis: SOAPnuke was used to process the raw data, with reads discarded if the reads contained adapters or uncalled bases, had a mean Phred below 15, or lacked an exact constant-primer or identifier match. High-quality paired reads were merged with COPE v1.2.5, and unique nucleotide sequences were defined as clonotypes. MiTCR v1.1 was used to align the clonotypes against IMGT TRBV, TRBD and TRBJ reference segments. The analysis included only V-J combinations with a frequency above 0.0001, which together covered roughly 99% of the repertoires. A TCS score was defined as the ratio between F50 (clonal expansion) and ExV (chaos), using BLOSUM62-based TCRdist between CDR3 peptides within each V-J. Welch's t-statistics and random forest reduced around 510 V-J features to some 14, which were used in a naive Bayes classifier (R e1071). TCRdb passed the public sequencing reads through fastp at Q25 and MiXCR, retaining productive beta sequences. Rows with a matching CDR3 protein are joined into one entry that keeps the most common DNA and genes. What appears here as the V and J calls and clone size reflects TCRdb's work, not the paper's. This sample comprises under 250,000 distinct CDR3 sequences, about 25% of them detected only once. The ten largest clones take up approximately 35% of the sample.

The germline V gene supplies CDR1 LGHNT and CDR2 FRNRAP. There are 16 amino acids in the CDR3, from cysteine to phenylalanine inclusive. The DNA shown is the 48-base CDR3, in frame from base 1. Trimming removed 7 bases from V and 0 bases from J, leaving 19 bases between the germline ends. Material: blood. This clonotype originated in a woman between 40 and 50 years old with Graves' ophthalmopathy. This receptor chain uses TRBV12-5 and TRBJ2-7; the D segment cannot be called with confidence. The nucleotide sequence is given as TGTGCTAGTGTCGTCATAAGCGAGATTTCCTCCTACGAGCAGTACTTC. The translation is CASVVISEISSYEQYF.